This TCR beta chain was found in a study of OX40 agonist ivuxolimab in advanced cancers. Study context: Patients received ivuxolimab, an intravenous treatment, every 2 weeks at 0.01 to 10 mg/kg. Patients achieving partial responses numbered three: one hepatocellular carcinoma case and two cutaneous melanoma cases.

This clone was seen once. Its antigen is as yet unknown. Study-wide points: Low levels of normalized T-cell clonal expansion also appeared in some nonresponders.

The protocol was immunoSEQ multiplex PCR, while the TCRdb copy is restricted to in-frame clones and leaves out a portion. The table includes roughly 48,000 clones, about 88% detected once. CDR1 is KGHSH, CDR2 LQKENI, per germline. This CDR3 has 14 residues. Trimming removed 1 base from V and 9 bases from J, with 13 bases in between. The receptor was derived from an adult with an advanced solid tumor such as melanoma, head and neck, liver or kidney cancer. The chain uses TRBV18 and TRBJ2-1; D call uncertain. Sequencing used CD4+ or CD8+ T cells sorted from blood, obtained in a trial of the OX40 agonist ivuxolimab. The CDR3: CASSPLVGQGEQFF. DNA for the CDR3: TGTGCCAGCTCACCACTGGTAGGTCAAGGTGAGCAGTTCTTC.